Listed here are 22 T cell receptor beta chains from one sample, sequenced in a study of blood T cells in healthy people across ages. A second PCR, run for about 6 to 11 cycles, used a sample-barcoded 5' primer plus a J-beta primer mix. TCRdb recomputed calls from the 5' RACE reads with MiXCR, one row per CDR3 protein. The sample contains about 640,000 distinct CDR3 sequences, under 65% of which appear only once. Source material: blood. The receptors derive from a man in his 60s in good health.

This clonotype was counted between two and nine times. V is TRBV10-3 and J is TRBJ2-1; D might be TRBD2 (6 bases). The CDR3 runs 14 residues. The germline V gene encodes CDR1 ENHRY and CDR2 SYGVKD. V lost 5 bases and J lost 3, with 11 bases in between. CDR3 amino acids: CAISTAGNYNEQFF. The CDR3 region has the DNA TGTGCCATCAGTACCGCGGGGAACTACAATGAGCAGTTCTTC.

Written as DNA, the CDR3 is TGTGCCAGCAGCTTCTCTAGCGGACTCCAAGAGACCCAGTACTTC. This translates into CASSFSSGLQETQYF. The rearrangement links TRBV5-5 to TRBJ2-5; 7 nucleotides match TRBD2. The CDR3 loop spans 15 amino acids. V was clipped by 2 bases and J by 1 base; unmatched bases: 5. The V gene's germline CDR1 is SGHKS and CDR2 YYEKEE (reference sequence).

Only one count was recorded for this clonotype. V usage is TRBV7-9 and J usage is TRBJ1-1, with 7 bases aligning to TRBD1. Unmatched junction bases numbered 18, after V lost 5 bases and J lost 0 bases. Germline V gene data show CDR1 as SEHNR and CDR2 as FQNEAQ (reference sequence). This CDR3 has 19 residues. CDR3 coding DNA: TGTGCCAGCAGCCCACCCCGGTCGGGGCCAGGGGGGTTGAACACTGAAGCTTTCTTT. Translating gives CASSPPRSGPGGLNTEAFF.

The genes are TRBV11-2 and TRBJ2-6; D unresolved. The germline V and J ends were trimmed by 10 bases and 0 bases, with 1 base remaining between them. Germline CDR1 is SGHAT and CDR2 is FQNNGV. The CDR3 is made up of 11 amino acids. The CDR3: CATSGANVLTF. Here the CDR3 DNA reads TGTGCCACCTCTGGGGCCAACGTCCTGACTTTC.

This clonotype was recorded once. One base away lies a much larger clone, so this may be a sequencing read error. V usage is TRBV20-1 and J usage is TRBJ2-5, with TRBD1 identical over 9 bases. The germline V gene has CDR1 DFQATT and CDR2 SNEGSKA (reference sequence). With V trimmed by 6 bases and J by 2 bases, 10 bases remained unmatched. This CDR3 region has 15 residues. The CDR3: CSAPGGGQGQETQYF. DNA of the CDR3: TGCAGTGCCCCTGGAGGGGGACAGGGACAAGAGACCCAGTACTTC.

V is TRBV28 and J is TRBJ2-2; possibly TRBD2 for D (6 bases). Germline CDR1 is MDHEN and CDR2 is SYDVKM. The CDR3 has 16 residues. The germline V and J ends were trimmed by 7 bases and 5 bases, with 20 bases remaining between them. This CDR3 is CASTRWGDGVTGELFF. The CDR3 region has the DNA TGTGCCAGCACCCGATGGGGGGACGGAGTAACCGGGGAGCTGTTTTTT.

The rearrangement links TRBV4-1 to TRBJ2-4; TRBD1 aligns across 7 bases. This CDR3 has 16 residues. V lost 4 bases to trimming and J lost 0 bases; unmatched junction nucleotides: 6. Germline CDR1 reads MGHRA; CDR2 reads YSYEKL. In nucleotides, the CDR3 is TGCGCCAGCAGCCCCCGGGGACAGATAGCCAAAAACATTCAGTACTTC. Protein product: CASSPRGQIAKNIQYF.

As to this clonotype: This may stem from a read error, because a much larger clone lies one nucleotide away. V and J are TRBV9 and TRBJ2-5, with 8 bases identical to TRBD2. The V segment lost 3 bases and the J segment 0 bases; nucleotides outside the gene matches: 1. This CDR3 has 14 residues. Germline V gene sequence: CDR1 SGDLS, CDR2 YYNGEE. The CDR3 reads CASSARGDQETQYF. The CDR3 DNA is TGTGCCAGCAGCGCGCGGGGGGACCAAGAGACCCAGTACTTC.

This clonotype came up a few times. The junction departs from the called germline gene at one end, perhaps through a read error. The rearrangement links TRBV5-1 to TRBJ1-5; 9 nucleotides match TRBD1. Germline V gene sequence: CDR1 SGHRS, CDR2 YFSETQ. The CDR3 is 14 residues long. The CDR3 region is CASSWTGGNQPQHF. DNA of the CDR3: TGTGCCAGCAGTTGGACAGGGGGCAATCAGCCCCAGCATTTT.

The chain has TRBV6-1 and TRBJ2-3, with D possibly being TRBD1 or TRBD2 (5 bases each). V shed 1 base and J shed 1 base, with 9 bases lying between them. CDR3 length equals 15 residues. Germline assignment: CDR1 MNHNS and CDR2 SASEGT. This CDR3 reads CASSEGGWGTDTQYF. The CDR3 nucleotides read TGTGCCAGCAGTGAAGGGGGGTGGGGCACAGATACGCAGTATTTT.

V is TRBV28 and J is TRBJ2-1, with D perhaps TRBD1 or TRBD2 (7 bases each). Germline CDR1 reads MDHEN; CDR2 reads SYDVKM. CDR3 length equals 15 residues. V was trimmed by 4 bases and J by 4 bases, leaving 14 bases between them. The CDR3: CASSWEGASYNEQFF. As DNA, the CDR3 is TGTGCCAGCAGTTGGGAGGGGGCTTCTTACAATGAGCAGTTCTTC.

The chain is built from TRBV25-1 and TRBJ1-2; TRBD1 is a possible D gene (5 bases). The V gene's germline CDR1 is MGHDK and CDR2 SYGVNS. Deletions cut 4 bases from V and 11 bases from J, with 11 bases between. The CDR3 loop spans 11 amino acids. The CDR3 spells CASSAEGLYTF. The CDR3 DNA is TGTGCCAGCAGTGCGGAGGGGCTGTACACCTTC.

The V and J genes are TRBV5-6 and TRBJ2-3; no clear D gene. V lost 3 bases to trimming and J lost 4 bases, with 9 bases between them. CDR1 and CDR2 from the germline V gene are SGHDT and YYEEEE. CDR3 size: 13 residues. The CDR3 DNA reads TGTGCCAGCAGCTCTCCGGGCCCAGATACGCAGTATTTT. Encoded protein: CASSSPGPDTQYF.

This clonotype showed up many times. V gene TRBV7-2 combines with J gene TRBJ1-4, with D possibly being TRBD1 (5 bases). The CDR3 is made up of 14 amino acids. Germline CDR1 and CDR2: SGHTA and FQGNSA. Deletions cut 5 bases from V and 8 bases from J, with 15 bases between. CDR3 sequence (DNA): TGTGCCAGCAGCACCGGTGGGGGGGGAGAAAAACTGTTTTTT. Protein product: CASSTGGGGEKLFF.

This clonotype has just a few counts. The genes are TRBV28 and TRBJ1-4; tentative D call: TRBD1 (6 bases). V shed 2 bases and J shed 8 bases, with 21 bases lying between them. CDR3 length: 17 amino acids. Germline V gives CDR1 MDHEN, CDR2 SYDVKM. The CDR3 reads CASSLEWVGGGEEKLFF. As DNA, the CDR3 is TGTGCCAGCAGTTTAGAATGGGTAGGGGGGGGAGAAGAAAAACTGTTTTTT. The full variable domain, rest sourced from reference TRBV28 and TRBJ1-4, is DVKVTQSSRYLVKRTGEKVFLECVQDMDHENMFWYRQDPGLGLRLIYFSYDVKMKEKGDIPEGYSVSREKKERFSLILESASTNQTSMYLCASSLEWVGGGEEKLFFGSGTQLSVL.

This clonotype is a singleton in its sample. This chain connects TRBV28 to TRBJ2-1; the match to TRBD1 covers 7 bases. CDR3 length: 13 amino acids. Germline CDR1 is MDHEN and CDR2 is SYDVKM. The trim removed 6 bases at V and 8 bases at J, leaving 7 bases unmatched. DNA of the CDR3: TGTGCCAGCAGCCCGGGACAGAATTATGAGCAGTTCTTC. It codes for CASSPGQNYEQFF.

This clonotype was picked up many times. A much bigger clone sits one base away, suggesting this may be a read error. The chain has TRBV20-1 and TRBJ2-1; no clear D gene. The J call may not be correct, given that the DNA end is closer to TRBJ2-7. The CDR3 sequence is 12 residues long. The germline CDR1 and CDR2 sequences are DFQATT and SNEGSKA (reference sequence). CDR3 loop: CSARSYDNEQYF. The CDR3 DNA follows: TGCAGTGCGCGGTCATACGACAATGAGCAGTACTTC.

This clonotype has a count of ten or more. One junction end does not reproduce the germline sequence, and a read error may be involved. This CDR3 is CASSLVGGPQETQYF. The DNA for the CDR3 is TGTGCCAGCAGTTTAGTTGGGGGGCCTCAAGAGACCCAGTACTTC. The V gene is TRBV7-2, the J gene TRBJ2-5; TRBD1 or TRBD2 may be the D gene (6 bases each). The CDR3 loop spans 15 amino acids. Germline CDR1 SGHTA, CDR2 FQGNSA.

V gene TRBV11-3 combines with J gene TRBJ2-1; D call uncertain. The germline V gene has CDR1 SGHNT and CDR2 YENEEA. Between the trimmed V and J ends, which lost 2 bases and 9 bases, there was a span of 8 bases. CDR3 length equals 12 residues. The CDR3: CASSLQETEQFF. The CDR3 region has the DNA TGTGCCAGCAGCTTACAAGAGACTGAGCAGTTCTTC.

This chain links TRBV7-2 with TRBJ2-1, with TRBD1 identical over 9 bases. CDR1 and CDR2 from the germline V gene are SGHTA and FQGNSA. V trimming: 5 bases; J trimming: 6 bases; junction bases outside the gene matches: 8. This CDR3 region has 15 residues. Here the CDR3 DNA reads TGTGCCAGCAGCGGACGGACAGGGGCTTTCAATGAGCAGTTCTTC. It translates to CASSGRTGAFNEQFF.

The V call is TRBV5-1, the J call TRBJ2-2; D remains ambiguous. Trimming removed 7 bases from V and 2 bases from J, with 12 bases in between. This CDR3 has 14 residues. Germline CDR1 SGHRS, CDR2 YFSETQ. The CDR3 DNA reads TGCGCCAGCGGGCAGCTGACCAACACCGGGGAGCTGTTTTTT. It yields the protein CASGQLTNTGELFF.

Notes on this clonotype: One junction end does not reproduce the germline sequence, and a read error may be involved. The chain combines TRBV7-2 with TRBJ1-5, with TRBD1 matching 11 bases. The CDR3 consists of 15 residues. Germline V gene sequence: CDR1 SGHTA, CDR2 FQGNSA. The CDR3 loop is CASSPGQGVGQPRHF. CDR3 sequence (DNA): TGTGCCAGCAGCCCGGGACAGGGGGTAGGACAGCCCCGGCATTTT. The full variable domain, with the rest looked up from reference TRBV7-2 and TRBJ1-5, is GAGVSQSPSNKVTEKGKDVELRCDPISGHTALYWYRQSLGQGLEFLIYFQGNSAPDKSGLPSDRFSAERTGGSVSTLTIQRTQQEDSAVYLCASSPGQGVGQPRHFGDGTRLSIL.